Listed below are T cell receptor beta chains from one sample, sequenced in a study of cytomegalovirus exposure and HLA in healthy donors. Sequencing was performed with immunoSEQ multiplex PCR; in TCRdb, only in-frame clones are kept and a portion is missing. The table records tens of thousands of clones, approximately 96% of them present only once. Material: PBMCs. These receptors originate from a man aged 18-30 years in good health and CMV-seronegative. Both conserved end residues are part of each CDR3. A D gene is named only where the DNA matches it firmly.

d_gene,v_gene,j_gene,len,CDR3aa,CDR3nt
TRBD2,TRBV9,TRBJ2-1,14,CASSVHLAGGEQFF,TGTGCCAGCAGCGTACATCTAGCGGGTGGGGAGCAGTTCTTC
TRBD1,TRBV2,TRBJ1-5,15,CASRPGTGMGQPQHF,TGTGCCAGCAGGCCCGGGACAGGTATGGGTCAGCCCCAGCATTTT
.,TRBV19,TRBJ2-4,13,CASSITEGNIQYF,TGTGCCAGTAGTATCACAGAGGGTAACATTCAGTACTTC
TRBD1,TRBV5-1,TRBJ1-1,13,CASRTGVGTEAFF,TGCGCCAGCAGAACAGGGGTGGGAACTGAAGCTTTCTTT
.,TRBV7-9,TRBJ1-3,14,CASSPRHTVNTIYF,TGTGCCAGCAGCCCTCGACACACAGTCAACACCATATATTTT
.,TRBV6-5,TRBJ1-2,13,CASSYHRDYGYTF,TGTGCCAGCAGTTACCACAGGGACTATGGCTACACCTTC
.,TRBV5-1,TRBJ1-4,16,CASSLKDISTNEKLFF,TGCGCCAGCAGCTTAAAGGACATCTCAACTAATGAAAAACTGTTTTTT
TRBD1,TRBV10-3,TRBJ2-3,15,CAIGGPETGTDTQYF,TGTGCCATCGGGGGACCAGAGACAGGGACAGATACGCAGTATTTT
TRBD2,TRBV6-4,TRBJ2-3,14,CASSDGGVQDTQYF,TGTGCCAGCAGTGACGGGGGGGTTCAAGATACGCAGTATTTT
.,TRBV9,TRBJ1-1,13,CASSVAPGTEAFF,TGTGCCAGCAGCGTAGCCCCAGGAACTGAAGCTTTCTTT
.,TRBV19,TRBJ1-2,14,CASNPRGDFYGYTF,TGTGCCAGTAACCCCAGGGGCGACTTCTATGGCTACACCTTC